This T cell receptor (beta chain) is drawn from a study of blood T cell repertoires in COVID-19. Study context: T cells, B-cell-depleted T cells, or PBMCs provided the cDNA or gDNA that served as material.

Authors' processing steps: The assay estimated nucleated cells by amplifying reference gene primers. TCRdb's copy holds only in-frame clones and misses some; the assay was immunoSEQ multiplex PCR. The V and J calls and clone size come from that table; D and trimming were worked out from the DNA. The table includes about 63,000 clones, around 86% detected once. The sequenced material came from peripheral blood. This sequence was found in a man aged 45-65 years with active COVID-19.

The CDR3 sequence: CASSSGQANTEAFF. The CDR3, as DNA: TGTGCCAGCAGTTCTGGACAGGCCAACACTGAAGCTTTCTTT. The chain employs TRBV6-6 and TRBJ1-1; TRBD1 aligns across 7 bases. Trimming removed 4 bases from V and 2 bases from J; junction bases left unmatched: 4. Germline assignment: CDR1 MNHNY and CDR2 SVGAGI (reference sequence). The CDR3 length is 14 residues.